This T cell receptor (beta chain) derives from a study of radiotherapy plus CTLA-4 blockade in lung cancer. Focal radiation with ipilimumab CTLA-4 blockade was given to patients with chemo-refractory metastatic non-small-cell lung cancer. Germline-derived CDR1 and CDR2 are SNHLY and FYNNEI. Trimming took 6 bases from V and 2 from J, leaving 23 bases between them. The CDR3 extends over 18 amino acids. On this clone: As yet, its antigen is unknown.

Findings and limits, study-wide: Interferon-beta, together with early blood T cell clone dynamics, reportedly best predicted response. There was expansion of tumor-derived TCR clones in blood after radiotherapy plus ipilimumab.

Sequencing used immunoSEQ multiplex PCR; TCRdb keeps in-frame clones, though not all of them. The sample records 53,000 or so clones, 70% to 90% being singletons. The material sequenced was peripheral blood, taken from a patient treated with radiotherapy plus ipilimumab. This sequence was found in a human donor with non-small cell lung cancer whose response to radiotherapy plus ipilimumab could not be evaluated. The rearrangement links TRBV2 to TRBJ1-5, with D tentatively TRBD1 (6 bases). The CDR3 DNA follows: TGTGCCAGCAGCGCCCCCCGGGGGGCACATCATGGCAATCAGCCCCAGCATTTT. Translating it yields CASSAPRGAHHGNQPQHF.